Each of the 14 T cell receptor beta chains below was sequenced from the same sample in a study of graft-versus-host responses after intestinal transplantation. Here immunoSEQ multiplex PCR was the method, and the copy in TCRdb shows in-frame clones only, minus some. In the table there are about 97,000 clones, 80% to 95% of which are singletons. Sequenced here: PBMCs, sampled approximately 420 days after intestinal transplant. The receptors were sampled from a human patient who received an intestinal transplant, so some T cells may come from the graft donor.

This sequence joins TRBV9 and TRBJ2-2, with 7 bases matching TRBD1. Per germline, CDR1 SGDLS and CDR2 YYNGEE. The CDR3 length is 15 residues. The ends lost 3 bases at V and 3 bases at J; junction bases unmatched: 5. CDR3 residues: CASSGGGLDTGELFF. In DNA, the CDR3 is TGTGCCAGCAGCGGAGGGGGCTTGGACACCGGGGAGCTGTTTTTT.

J is TRBJ1-5 and V is TRBV5-8; D not certain. V lost 0 bases and J lost 9, with 22 bases in between. CDR1 and CDR2 from the germline V gene are SGHTS and YDEGEE. The CDR3 extends over 17 amino acids. CDR3 sequence reads: CASSLVPPAESGSPQHF. The DNA for the CDR3 is TGTGCCAGCAGCTTGGTGCCCCCGGCGGAGTCAGGTTCGCCCCAGCATTTT.

CDR3 in amino acids: CASSAQGRNEKLFF. The CDR3 coding sequence is TGTGCCAGCAGTGCGCAGGGAAGGAATGAAAAACTGTTTTTT. This rearrangement joins TRBV6-5 to TRBJ1-4; TRBD1 might be the D (5 bases). CDR3 size: 14 residues. V was shortened by 5 bases and J by 5 bases, with 12 bases between the two germline ends. CDR1 MNHEY and CDR2 SVGAGI come from the germline V gene.

The chain carries TRBV4-1 and TRBJ2-7; 8 bases align to TRBD1. CDR3 size: 16 residues. The V gene end was trimmed by 3 bases and the J gene end by 2 bases; junction bases not matched to a gene: 9. Germline V gene data show CDR1 as MGHRA and CDR2 as YSYEKL. CDR3 protein: CASSQATQGQAYEQYF. The CDR3 DNA is TGCGCCAGCAGCCAGGCTACTCAGGGACAGGCCTACGAGCAGTACTTC.

The J gene is TRBJ2-7, the V gene TRBV25-1; D is unresolved. The ends were cut back, 4 bases at V and 9 bases at J, with 16 bases in the middle. This CDR3 comprises 13 residues. Germline CDR1 MGHDK, CDR2 SYGVNS. Here the CDR3 reads CASSGNLGLGQYF. In DNA, the CDR3 is TGTGCCAGCAGTGGAAACCTAGGTCTGGGGCAGTACTTC.

The rearrangement links TRBV18 to TRBJ1-2; D possibly corresponds to TRBD1 (6 bases). This CDR3 has 13 residues. V was clipped by 6 bases and J by 8 bases, with 16 bases between them. Germline loops: CDR1 KGHSH, CDR2 LQKENI. The CDR3 coding sequence is TGTGCCAGCTCTCCCAGCGGGACACAGGGCTACACCTTC. Residues: CASSPSGTQGYTF. Combining the CDR3 with reference TRBV18 and TRBJ1-2 gives the whole variable domain NAGVMQNPRHLVRRRGQEARLRCSPMKGHSHVYWYRQLPEEGLKFMVYLQKENIIDESGMPKERFSAEFPKEGPSILRIQQVVRGDSAAYFCASSPSGTQGYTFGSGTRLTVV.

J is TRBJ2-4 and V is TRBV13; 9 bases line up with TRBD1. The CDR3 runs to 18 residues. The germline V gene has CDR1 PRHDT and CDR2 FYEKMQ (reference sequence). Germline trimming cut 2 bases from V and 3 bases from J; bases unmatched to any gene: 11. The CDR3 bases are TGTGCCAGCAGCTTATTCGGGGGGACAGGGAAAGGCAAAAACATTCAGTACTTC. It translates to CASSLFGGTGKGKNIQYF. Supplemented by reference TRBV13 and TRBJ2-4, the full variable domain reads AAGVIQSPRHLIKEKRETATLKCYPIPRHDTVYWYQQGPGQDPQFLISFYEKMQSDKGSIPDRFSAQQFSDYHSELNMSSLELGDSALYFCASSLFGGTGKGKNIQYFGAGTRLSVL.

The table lists this clone with a count of one. This chain uses TRBV6-5 with TRBJ2-2; possibly TRBD2 for D (6 bases). Trimming left V 2 bases short and J 9 bases short, with 13 bases between. The germline V gene encodes CDR1 MNHEY and CDR2 SVGAGI. The CDR3 runs 14 residues. The CDR3 spells CASSYGGTNRELFF. CDR3 bases: TGTGCCAGCAGTTACGGAGGGACGAACCGGGAGCTGTTTTTT.

The chain employs TRBV9 and TRBJ1-5; D gene ambiguous. The CDR3 totals 14 residues. Trimming pared 2 bases from V and 1 base from J, leaving 7 bases between. Germline CDR1 and CDR2: SGDLS and YYNGEE. The DNA of the CDR3 is TGTGCCAGCAGCGTCGACCCAAGCAATCAGCCCCAGCATTTT. Encoded protein: CASSVDPSNQPQHF.

V gene TRBV21-1 combines with J gene TRBJ2-3; the table names TRBD1, a call not compared with the DNA. TRBV21-1 is reported as a pseudogene. The CDR3 is made up of 15 amino acids. CDR3 region: CASSTYRGSTDTQYF. The CDR3 nucleotides read TGTGCCAGCAGCACATACAGGGGTAGCACAGATACGCAGTATTTT.

The chain has TRBV20-1 and TRBJ2-5; D ambiguous. The DNA end is a closer match to TRBJ2-7, so the J assignment may be wrong. Germline values: CDR1 DFQATT, CDR2 SNEGSKA (reference sequence). This CDR3 has 11 residues. The CDR3 nucleotides read TGCGCGGCTTTAAGCTCCTACGAGCAGTACTTC. It specifies CAALSSYEQYF.

The chain couples TRBV19 to TRBJ1-1, with D unclear. CDR1 and CDR2 (germline): LNHDA, SQIVND (reference sequence). V lost 3 bases and J lost 6, with 8 bases in between. This CDR3 spans 12 amino acids. CDR3 region: CASSMGAAEAFF. The CDR3 DNA follows: TGTGCCAGTAGTATGGGCGCAGCTGAAGCTTTCTTT.

The V gene is TRBV2, the J gene TRBJ2-5; D tentatively fits TRBD1 or TRBD2 (5 bases each). The J call may be faulty, since TRBJ2-7 better matches the DNA end. The CDR3 is made up of 12 amino acids. Germline CDR1 is SNHLY and CDR2 is FYNNEI. The DNA for the CDR3 is TGTGCCAGCAGGTGGGACGGATACGAGCAGTACTTC. Translated: CASRWDGYEQYF.

This rearrangement joins TRBV7-3 to TRBJ1-1; TRBD1 aligns across 8 bases. J was trimmed by 1 base and V by 5 bases; bases with no gene match: 6. Germline CDR1 is SGHTA and CDR2 is FQGTGA. This CDR3 comprises 15 residues. The DNA of the CDR3 is TGTGCCAGCAGCCCAGGACAGGGATGGAACACTGAAGCTTTCTTT. Translating gives CASSPGQGWNTEAFF.